The source of this T cell receptor (beta chain) is a study of shared clonotypes between healthy human individuals. Losses at the gene ends were 5 bases for V and 6 bases for J; bases not matched to a gene: 8. The CDR3 has 14 residues. Germline V gene lookup returns CDR1 MNHEY and CDR2 SMNVEV (reference sequence). Method: immunoSEQ multiplex PCR; TCRdb's copy keeps in-frame clones and lacks some. The sample shows 1.5 million to 2.5 million clones, just under 95% of them seen only once. The naive CD8 subset, CD45RO-negative cells positively selected for CCR7, excluded terminally differentiated effector memory CD45RA+ cells.

The chain carries TRBV27 and TRBJ2-7, with 9 positions matching TRBD1. This receptor was taken from a man aged 18 to 29 in good health. Sequencing was done on a sample of naive CD8+ T cells sorted from blood. CDR3 sequence (DNA): TGTGCCAGCAGTCTAACCGGGACAGGGCTCGAGCAGTACTTC. Amino acid sequence: CASSLTGTGLEQYF.